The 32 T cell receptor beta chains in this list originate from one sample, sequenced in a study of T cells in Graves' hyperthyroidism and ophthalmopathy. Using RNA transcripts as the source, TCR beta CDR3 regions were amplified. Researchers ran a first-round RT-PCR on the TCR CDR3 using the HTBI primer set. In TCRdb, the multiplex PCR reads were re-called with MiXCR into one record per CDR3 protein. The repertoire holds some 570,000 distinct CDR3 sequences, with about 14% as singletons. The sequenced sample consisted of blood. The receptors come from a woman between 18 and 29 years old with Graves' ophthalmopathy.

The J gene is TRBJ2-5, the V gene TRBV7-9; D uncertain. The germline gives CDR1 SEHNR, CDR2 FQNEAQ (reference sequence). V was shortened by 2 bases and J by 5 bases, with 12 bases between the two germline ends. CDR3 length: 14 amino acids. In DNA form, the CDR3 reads TGTGCCAGCAGCTTATCTGTGGCATGGGAGACCCAGTACTTC. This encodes CASSLSVAWETQYF.

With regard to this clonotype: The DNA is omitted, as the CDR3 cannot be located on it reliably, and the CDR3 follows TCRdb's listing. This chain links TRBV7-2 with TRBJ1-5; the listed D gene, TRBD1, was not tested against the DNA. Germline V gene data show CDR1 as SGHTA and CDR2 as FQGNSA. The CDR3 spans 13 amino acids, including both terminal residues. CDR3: CASFGAGNQPQHF.

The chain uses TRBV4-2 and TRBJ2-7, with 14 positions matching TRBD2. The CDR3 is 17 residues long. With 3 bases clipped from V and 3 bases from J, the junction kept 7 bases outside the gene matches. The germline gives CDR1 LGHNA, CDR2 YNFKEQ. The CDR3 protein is CASSQGTSGSNIYEQYF. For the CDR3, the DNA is TGTGCCAGCAGCCAGGGGACTAGCGGGAGTAATATCTACGAGCAGTACTTC.

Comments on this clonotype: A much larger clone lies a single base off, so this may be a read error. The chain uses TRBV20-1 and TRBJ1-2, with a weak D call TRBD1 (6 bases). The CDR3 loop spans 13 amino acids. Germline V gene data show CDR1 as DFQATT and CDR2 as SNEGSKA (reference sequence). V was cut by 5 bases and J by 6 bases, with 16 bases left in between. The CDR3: CSAGRGARDGYTF. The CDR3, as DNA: TGCAGTGCTGGTAGGGGGGCGAGGGATGGCTACACCTTC.

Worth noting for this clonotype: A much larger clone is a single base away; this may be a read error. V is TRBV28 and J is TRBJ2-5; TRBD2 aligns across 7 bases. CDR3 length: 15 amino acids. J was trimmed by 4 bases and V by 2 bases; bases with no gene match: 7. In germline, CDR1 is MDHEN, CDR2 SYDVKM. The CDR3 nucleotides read TGTGCCAGCAGTTTAGGGGGGAGGGCCGTAGAGACCCAGTACTTC. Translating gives CASSLGGRAVETQYF.

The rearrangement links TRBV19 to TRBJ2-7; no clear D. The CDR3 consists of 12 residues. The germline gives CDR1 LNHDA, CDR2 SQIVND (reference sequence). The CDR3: CALHTHRYEQYF. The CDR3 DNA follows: TGTGCGCTTCACACCCATAGGTACGAGCAGTACTTC.

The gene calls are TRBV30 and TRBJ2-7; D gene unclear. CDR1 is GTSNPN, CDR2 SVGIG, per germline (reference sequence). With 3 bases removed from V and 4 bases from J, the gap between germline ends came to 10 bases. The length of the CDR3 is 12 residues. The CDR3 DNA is TGTGCCTGGAGGTATGGCCCTTACGAGCAGTACTTC. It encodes CAWRYGPYEQYF.

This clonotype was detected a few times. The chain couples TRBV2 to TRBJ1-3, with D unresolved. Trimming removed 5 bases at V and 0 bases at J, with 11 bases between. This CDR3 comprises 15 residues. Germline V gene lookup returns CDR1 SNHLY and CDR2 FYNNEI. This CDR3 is CASSTRTASGNTIYF. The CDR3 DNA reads TGTGCCAGCAGTACCCGGACGGCCTCTGGAAACACCATATATTTT.

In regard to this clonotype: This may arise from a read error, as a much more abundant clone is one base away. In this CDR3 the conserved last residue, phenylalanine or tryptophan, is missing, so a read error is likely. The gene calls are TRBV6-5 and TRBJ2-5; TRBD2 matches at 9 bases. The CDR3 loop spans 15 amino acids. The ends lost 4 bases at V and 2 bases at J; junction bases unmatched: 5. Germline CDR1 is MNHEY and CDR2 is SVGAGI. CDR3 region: CASSSPGLAQETQYL. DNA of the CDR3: TGTGCCAGCAGTTCACCGGGACTAGCTCAAGAGACCCAGTACCTC.

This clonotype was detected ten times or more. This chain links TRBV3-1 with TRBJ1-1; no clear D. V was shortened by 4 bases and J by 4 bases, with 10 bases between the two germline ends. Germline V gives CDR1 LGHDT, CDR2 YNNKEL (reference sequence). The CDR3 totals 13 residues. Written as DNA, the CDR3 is TGTGCCAGCAGCCGAACCTGGGCCACTGAAGCTTTCTTT. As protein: CASSRTWATEAFF. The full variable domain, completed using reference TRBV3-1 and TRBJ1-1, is DTAVSQTPKYLVTQMGNDKSIKCEQNLGHDTMYWYKQDSKKFLKIMFSYNNKELIINETVPNRFSPKSPDKAHLNLHINSLELGDSAVYFCASSRTWATEAFFGQGTRLTVV.

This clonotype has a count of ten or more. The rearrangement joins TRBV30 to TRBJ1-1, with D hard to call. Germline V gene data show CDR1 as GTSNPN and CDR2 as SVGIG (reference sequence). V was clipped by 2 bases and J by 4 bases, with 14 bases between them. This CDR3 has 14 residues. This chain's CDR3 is CAWSPWTHGTEAFF. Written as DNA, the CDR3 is TGTGCCTGGAGTCCTTGGACCCATGGCACTGAAGCTTTCTTT.

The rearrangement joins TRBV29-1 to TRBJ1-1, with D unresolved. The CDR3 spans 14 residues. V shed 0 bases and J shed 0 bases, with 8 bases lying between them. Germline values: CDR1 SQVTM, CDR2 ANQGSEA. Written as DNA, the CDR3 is TGCAGCGTTGAAGATCTCGGTGTGAACACTGAAGCTTTCTTT. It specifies CSVEDLGVNTEAFF. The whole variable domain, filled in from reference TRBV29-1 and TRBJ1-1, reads SAVISQKPSRDICQRGTSLTIQCQVDSQVTMMFWYRQQPGQSLTLIATANQGSEATYESGFVIDKFPISRPNLTFSTLTVSNMSPEDSSIYLCSVEDLGVNTEAFFGQGTRLTVV.

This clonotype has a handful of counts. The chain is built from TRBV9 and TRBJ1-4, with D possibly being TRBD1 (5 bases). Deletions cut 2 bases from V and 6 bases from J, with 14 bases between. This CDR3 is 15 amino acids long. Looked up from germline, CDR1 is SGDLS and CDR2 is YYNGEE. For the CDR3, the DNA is TGTGCCAGCAGCGTTAAGGGGTTAGGAGATGAAAAACTGTTTTTT. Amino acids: CASSVKGLGDEKLFF.

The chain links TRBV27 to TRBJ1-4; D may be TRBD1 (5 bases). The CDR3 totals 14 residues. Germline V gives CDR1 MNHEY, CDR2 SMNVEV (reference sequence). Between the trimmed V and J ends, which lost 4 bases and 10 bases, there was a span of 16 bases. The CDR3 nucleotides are TGTGCCAGCAGTTCCCTCGGGGCCGGGGGAAAACTGTTTTTT. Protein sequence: CASSSLGAGGKLFF. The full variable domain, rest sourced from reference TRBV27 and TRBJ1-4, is EAQVTQNPRYLITVTGKKLTVTCSQNMNHEYMSWYRQDPGLGLRQIYYSMNVEVTDKGDVPEGYKVSRKEKRNFPLILESPSPNQTSLYFCASSSLGAGGKLFFGSGTQLSVL.

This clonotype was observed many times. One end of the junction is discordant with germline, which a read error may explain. The CDR3 protein is CTSSSLATGELFF. The DNA of the CDR3 is TGTACCAGCAGTTCCTTAGCGACCGGGGAGCTGTTTTTT. This chain links TRBV28 with TRBJ2-2; possible D gene TRBD2, 5 bases. CDR3 length: 13 amino acids. Germline-derived CDR1 and CDR2 are MDHEN and SYDVKM.

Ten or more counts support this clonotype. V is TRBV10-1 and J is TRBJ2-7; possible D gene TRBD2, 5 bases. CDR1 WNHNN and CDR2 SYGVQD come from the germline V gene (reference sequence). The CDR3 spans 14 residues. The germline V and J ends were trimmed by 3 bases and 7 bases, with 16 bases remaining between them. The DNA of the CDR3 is TGCGCCAGCAGTGACCACAGACTCCGAGGGGAGCAGTACTTC. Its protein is CASSDHRLRGEQYF.

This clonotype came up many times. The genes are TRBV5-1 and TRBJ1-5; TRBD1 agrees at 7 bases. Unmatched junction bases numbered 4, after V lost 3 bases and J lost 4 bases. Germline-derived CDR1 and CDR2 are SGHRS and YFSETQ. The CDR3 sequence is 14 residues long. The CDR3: CASSSGQENQPQHF. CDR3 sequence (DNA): TGCGCCAGCAGCTCCGGACAGGAAAATCAGCCCCAGCATTTT. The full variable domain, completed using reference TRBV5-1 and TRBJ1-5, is KAGVTQTPRYLIKTRGQQVTLSCSPISGHRSVSWYQQTPGQGLQFLFEYFSETQRNKGNFPGRFSGRQFSNSRSEMNVSTLELGDSALYLCASSSGQENQPQHFGDGTRLSIL.

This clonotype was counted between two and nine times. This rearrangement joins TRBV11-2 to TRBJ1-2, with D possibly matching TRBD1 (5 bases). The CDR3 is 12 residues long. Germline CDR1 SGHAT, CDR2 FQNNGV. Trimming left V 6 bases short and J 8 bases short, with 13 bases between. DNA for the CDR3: TGTGCCAGCAGTTTGATAGGGGTCGGCTACACCTTC. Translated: CASSLIGVGYTF.

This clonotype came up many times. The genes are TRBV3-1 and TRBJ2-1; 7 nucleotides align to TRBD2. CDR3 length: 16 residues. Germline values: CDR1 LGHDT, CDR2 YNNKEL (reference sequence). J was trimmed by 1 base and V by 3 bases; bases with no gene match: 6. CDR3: CASSHIGGSSYNEQFF. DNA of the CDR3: TGTGCCAGCAGCCATATTGGCGGGAGTTCCTACAATGAGCAGTTCTTC.

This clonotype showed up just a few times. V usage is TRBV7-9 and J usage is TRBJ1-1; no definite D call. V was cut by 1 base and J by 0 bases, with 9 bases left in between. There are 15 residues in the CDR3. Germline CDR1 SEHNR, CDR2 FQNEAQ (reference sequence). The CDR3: CASSLVAAMNTEAFF. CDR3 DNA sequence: TGTGCCAGCAGCTTAGTGGCCGCGATGAACACTGAAGCTTTCTTT.

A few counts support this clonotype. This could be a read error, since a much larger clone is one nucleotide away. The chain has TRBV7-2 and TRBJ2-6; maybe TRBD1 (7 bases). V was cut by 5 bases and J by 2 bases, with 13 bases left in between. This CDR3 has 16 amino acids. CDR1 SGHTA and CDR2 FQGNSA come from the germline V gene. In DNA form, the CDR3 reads TGTGCCAGCAGCACCCAGGGGGGACCTGGGGCCAACGTCCTGACTTTC. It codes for CASSTQGGPGANVLTF.

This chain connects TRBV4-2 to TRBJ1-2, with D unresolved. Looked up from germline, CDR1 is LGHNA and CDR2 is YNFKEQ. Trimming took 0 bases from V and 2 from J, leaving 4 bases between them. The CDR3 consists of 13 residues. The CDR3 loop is CASSQEENYGYTF. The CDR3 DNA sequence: TGTGCCAGCAGCCAAGAGGAAAACTATGGCTACACCTTC.

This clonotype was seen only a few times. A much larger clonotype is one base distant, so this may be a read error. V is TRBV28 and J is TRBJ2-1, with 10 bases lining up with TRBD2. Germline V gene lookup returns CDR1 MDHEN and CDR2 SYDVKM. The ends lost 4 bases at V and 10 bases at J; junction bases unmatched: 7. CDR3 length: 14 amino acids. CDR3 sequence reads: CASSYGLAEYEQFF. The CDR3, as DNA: TGTGCCAGCAGTTACGGACTAGCGGAATACGAGCAGTTCTTC.

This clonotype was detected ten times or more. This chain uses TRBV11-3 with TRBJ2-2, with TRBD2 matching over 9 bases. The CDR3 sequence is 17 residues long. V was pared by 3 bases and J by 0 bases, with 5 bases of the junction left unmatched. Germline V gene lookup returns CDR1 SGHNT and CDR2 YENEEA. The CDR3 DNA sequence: TGTGCCAGCAGCTTGTTGGCGGGAGGGCCGAACACCGGGGAGCTGTTTTTT. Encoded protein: CASSLLAGGPNTGELFF.

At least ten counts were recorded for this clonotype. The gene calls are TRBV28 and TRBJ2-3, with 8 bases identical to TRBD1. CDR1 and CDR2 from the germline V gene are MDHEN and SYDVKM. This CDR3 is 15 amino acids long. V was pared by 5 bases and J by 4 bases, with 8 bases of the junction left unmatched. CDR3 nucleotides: TGTGCCAGCAGTCTCGGGACAGGTGGGTCAGATACGCAGTATTTT. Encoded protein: CASSLGTGGSDTQYF.

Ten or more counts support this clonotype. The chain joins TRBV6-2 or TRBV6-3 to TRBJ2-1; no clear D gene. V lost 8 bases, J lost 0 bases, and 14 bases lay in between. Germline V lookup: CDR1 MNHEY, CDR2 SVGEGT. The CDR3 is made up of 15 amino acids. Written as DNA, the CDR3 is TGTGCCAGCTTGATTAGCTCCCGCTCCTACAATGAGCAGTTCTTC. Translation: CASLISSRSYNEQFF.

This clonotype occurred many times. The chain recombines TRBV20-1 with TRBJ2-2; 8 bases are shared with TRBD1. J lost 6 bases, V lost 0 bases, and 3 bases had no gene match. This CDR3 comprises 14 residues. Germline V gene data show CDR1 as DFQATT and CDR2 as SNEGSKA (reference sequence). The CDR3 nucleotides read TGCAGTGCTAGAGATGGACAGGGATCCGGGGAGCTGTTTTTT. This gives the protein CSARDGQGSGELFF.

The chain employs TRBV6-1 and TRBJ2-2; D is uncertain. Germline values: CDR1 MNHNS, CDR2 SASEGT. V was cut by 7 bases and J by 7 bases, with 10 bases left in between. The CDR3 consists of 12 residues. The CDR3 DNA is TGTGCCAGCACCGCGAGGATCGGGGAGCTGTTTTTT. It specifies CASTARIGELFF.

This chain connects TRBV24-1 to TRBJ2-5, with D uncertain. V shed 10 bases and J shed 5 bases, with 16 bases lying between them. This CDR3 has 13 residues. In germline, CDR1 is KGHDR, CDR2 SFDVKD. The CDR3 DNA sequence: TGTGCCACAAAAGTTAGAGTAGTGGAGACCCAGTACTTC. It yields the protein CATKVRVVETQYF.

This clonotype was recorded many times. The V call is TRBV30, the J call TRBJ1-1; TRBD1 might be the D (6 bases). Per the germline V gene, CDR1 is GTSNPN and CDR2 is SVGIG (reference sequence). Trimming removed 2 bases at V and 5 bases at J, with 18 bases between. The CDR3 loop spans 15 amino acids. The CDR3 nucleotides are TGTGCCTGGAGTTTCTTTTTTCAGGGGAGGACTGAAGCTTTCTTT. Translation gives CAWSFFFQGRTEAFF. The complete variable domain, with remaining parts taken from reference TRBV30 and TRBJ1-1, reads SQTIHQWPATLVQPVGSPLSLECTVEGTSNPNLYWYRQAAGRGLQLLFYSVGIGQISSEVPQNLSASRPQDRQFILSSKKLLLSDSGFYLCAWSFFFQGRTEAFFGQGTRLTVV.

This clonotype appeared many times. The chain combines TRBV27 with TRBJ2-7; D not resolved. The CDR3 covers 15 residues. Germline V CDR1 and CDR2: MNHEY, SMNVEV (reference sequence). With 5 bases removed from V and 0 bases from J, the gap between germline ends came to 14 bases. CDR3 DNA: TGTGCCAGCAGTCTGCTATATCCGAACTCCTACGAGCAGTACTTC. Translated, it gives CASSLLYPNSYEQYF.

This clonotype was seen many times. CDR3 region: CASSYFGTSGLDEQYF. As DNA, the CDR3 is TGTGCCAGCAGTTACTTTGGGACTAGCGGGCTCGACGAGCAGTACTTC. The genes are TRBV6-2 or TRBV6-3 and TRBJ2-7; 12 nucleotides agree with TRBD2. After removal of 1 base from V and 5 bases from J, the junction contained 6 bases not matched to a gene. CDR3 length equals 16 residues. Germline CDR1 and CDR2: MNHEY and SVGEGT.